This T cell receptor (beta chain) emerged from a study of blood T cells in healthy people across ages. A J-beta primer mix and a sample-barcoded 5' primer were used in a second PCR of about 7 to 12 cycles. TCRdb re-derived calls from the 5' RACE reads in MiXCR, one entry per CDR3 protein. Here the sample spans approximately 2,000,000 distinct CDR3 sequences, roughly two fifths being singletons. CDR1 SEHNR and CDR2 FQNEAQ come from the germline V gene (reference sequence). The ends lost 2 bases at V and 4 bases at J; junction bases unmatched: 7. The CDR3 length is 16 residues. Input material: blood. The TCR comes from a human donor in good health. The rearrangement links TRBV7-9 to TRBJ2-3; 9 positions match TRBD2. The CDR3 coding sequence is TGTGCCAGCAGCTTAAGTAATAGCGGGGGACCAGATACGCAGTATTTT. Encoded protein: CASSLSNSGGPDTQYF.